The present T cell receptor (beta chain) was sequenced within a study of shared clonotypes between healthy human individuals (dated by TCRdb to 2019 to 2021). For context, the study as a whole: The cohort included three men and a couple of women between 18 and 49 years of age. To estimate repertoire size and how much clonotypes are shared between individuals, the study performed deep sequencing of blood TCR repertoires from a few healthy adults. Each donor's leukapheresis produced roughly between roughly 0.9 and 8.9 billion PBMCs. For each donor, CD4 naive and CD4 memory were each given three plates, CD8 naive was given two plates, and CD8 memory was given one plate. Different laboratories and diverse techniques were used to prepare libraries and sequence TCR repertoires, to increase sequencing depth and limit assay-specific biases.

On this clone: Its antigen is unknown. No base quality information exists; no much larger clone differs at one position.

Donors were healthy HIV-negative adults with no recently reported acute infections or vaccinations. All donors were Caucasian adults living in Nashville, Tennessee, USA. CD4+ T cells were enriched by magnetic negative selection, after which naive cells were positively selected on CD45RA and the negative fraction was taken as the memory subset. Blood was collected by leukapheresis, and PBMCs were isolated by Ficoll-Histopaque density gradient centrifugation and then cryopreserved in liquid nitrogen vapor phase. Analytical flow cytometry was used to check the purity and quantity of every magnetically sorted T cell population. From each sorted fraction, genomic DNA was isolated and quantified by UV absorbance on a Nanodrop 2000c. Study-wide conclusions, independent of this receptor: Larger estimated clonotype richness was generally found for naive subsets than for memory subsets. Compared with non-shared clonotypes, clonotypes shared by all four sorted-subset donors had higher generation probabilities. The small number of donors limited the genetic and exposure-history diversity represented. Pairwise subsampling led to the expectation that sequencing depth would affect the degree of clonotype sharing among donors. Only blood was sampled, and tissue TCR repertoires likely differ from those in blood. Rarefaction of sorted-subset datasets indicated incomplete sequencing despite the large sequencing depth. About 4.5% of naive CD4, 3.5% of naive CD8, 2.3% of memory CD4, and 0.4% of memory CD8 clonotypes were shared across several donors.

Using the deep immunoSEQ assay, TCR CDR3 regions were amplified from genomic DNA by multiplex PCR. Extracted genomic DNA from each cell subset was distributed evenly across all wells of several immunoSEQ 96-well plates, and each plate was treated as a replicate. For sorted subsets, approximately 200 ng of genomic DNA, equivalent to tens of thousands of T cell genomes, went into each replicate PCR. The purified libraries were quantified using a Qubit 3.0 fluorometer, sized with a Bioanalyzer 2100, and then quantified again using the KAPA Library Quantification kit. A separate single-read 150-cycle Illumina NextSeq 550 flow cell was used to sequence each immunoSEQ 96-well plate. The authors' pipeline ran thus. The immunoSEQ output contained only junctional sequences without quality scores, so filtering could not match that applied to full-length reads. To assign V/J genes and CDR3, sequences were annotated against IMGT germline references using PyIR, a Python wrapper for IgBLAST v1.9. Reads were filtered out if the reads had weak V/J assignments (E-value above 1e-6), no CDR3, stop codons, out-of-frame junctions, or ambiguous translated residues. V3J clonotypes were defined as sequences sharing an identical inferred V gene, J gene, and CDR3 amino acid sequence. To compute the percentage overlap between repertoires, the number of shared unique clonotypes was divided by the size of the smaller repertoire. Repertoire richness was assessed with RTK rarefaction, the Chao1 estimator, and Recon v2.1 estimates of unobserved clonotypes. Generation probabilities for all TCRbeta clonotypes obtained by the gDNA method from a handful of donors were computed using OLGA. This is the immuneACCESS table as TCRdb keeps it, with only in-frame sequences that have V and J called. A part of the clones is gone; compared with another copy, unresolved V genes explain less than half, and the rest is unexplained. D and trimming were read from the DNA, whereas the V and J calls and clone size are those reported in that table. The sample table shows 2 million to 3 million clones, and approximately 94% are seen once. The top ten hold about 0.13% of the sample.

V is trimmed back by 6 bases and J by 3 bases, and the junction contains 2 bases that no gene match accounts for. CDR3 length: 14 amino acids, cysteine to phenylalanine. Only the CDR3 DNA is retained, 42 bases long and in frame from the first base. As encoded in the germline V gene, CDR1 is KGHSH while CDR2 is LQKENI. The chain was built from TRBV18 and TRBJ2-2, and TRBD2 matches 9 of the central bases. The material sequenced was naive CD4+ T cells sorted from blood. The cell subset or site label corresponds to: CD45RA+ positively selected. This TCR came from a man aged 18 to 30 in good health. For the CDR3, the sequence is CASSWTSDTGELFF. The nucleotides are TGTGCCAGCTCGTGGACTAGCGACACCGGGGAGCTGTTTTTT. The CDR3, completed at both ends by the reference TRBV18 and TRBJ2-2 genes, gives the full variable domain NAGVMQNPRHLVRRRGQEARLRCSPMKGHSHVYWYRQLPEEGLKFMVYLQKENIIDESGMPKERFSAEFPKEGPSILRIQQVVRGDSAAYFCASSWTSDTGELFFGEGSRLTVL.